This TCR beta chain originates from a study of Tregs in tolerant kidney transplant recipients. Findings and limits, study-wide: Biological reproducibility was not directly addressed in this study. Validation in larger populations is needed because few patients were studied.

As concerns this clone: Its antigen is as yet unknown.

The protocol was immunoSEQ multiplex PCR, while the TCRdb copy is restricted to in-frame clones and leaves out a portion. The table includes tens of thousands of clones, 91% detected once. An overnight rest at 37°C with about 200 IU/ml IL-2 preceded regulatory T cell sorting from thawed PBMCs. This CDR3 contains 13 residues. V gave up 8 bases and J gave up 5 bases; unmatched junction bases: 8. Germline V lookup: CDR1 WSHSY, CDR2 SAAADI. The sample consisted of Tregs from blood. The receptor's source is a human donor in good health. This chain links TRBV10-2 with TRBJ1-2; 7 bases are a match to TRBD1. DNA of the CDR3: TGCGCCAGCCAGAGACAGGGTGGTTATGGCTACACCTTC. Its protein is CASQRQGGYGYTF.